The next 17 T cell receptor beta chains were all read from a single sample in a study of blood T cell repertoires in COVID-19. The assay was immunoSEQ multiplex PCR, and TCRdb's table has in-frame clones only and misses some. Altogether more than 200,000 clones are present, roughly 90% being singletons, with the ten largest covering 1.7%. Sequencing input: peripheral blood. Every receptor here comes from a man aged 70 or older with acute or convalescent COVID-19.

The J gene is TRBJ2-7, the V gene TRBV5-5; TRBD2 matches at 14 bases. Germline lookup yields CDR1 SGHKS and CDR2 YYEKEE (reference sequence). There are 16 residues in the CDR3. J was trimmed by 7 bases and V by 3 bases; bases with no gene match: 9. The CDR3 nucleotides are TGTGCCAGCAGCTCTACGGGACTAGCGGGAGTGGGGGAGCAGTACTTC. Protein product: CASSSTGLAGVGEQYF.

This rearrangement joins TRBV27 to TRBJ1-1, with a tentative D call TRBD1 (5 bases). V lost 2 bases to trimming and J lost 1 base, with 5 bases between them. CDR3 size: 13 residues. Germline V gene lookup returns CDR1 MNHEY and CDR2 SMNVEV (reference sequence). CDR3 sequence (DNA): TGTGCCAGCAGTTTAACAGGGAACACTGAAGCTTTCTTT. The encoded protein is CASSLTGNTEAFF.

This clone was recorded once. The chain combines TRBV5-4 with TRBJ2-3; unclear D gene. V was pared by 0 bases and J by 3 bases, with 11 bases between. The CDR3 is 15 amino acids. Germline V gene sequence: CDR1 SGHNT, CDR2 YYREEE (reference sequence). Written as DNA, the CDR3 is TGTGCCAGCAGCTTGGAGCTATCTACTACAGATACGCAGTATTTT. It specifies CASSLELSTTDTQYF. Full variable domain (outside the CDR3, taken from reference TRBV5-4 and TRBJ2-3): ETGVTQSPTHLIKTRGQQVTLRCSSQSGHNTVSWYQQALGQGPQFIFQYYREEENGRGNFPPRFSGLQFPNYSSELNVNALELDDSALYLCASSLELSTTDTQYFGPGTRLTVL.

The chain carries TRBV3-1 (or the pseudogene TRBV3-2) and TRBJ1-2; TRBD1 is a possible D gene (6 bases). CDR1 LGHDT and CDR2 YNNKEL come from the germline V gene (reference sequence). The CDR3 runs to 15 residues. V was trimmed by 4 bases and J by 8 bases, leaving 20 bases between them. The CDR3 nucleotides read TGTGCCAGCAGCCCAACAGGGATGGGGTCAAACGGCTACACCTTC. Its translation is CASSPTGMGSNGYTF.

This chain joins TRBV2 and TRBJ2-3, with D possibly being TRBD1 (6 bases). Deletions cut 10 bases from V and 2 bases from J, with 16 bases between. This CDR3 is built from 14 residues. From germline, CDR1 is SNHLY and CDR2 FYNNEI. The CDR3 sequence: CATEPGHYTDTQYF. CDR3 in DNA: TGTGCCACCGAACCGGGACACTACACAGATACGCAGTATTTT.

The chain combines TRBV18 with TRBJ1-3, with D tentatively TRBD1 (5 bases). This CDR3 has 15 residues. Trimming removed 5 bases from V and 2 bases from J, with 13 bases in between. Per germline, CDR1 KGHSH and CDR2 LQKENI. CDR3 in DNA: TGTGCCAGCTCATCCTCCCAGGGTACTGGAAACACCATATATTTT. It translates to CASSSSQGTGNTIYF.

This chain uses TRBV14 with TRBJ2-1; D is possibly TRBD1 (7 bases). V was shortened by 4 bases and J by 9 bases, with 13 bases between the two germline ends. This CDR3 has 13 residues. CDR1 is SGHDN and CDR2 is FVKESK in the germline V gene. The CDR3 nucleotides are TGTGCCAGCAGCCCAGGAGGGGGCAGTGAGCAGTTCTTC. It specifies CASSPGGGSEQFF. Variable domain in full (rest from reference TRBV14 and TRBJ2-1): EAGVTQFPSHSVIEKGQTVTLRCDPISGHDNLYWYRRVMGKEIKFLLHFVKESKQDESGMPNNRFLAERTGGTYSTLKVQPAELEDSGVYFCASSPGGGSEQFFGPGTRLTVL.

This clone showed up just a few times. This chain uses TRBV5-1 with TRBJ2-5, with 7 bases lining up with TRBD1. With 4 bases clipped from V and 2 bases from J, the junction kept 8 bases outside the gene matches. From germline, CDR1 is SGHRS and CDR2 YFSETQ. The CDR3 runs 15 residues. The CDR3 nucleotides read TGCGCCAGCAGCCTTGGACAGGCCTTACAAGAGACCCAGTACTTC. As protein: CASSLGQALQETQYF.

This chain connects TRBV7-2 to TRBJ2-7, with 13 nucleotides matching TRBD2. Looked up from germline, CDR1 is SGHTA and CDR2 is FQGNSA. V lost 3 bases to trimming and J lost 6 bases; unmatched junction nucleotides: 5. The CDR3 has 15 amino acids. CDR3 residues: CASSFRTSGSAEQYF. The DNA of the CDR3 is TGTGCCAGCAGCTTTCGGACTAGCGGGAGTGCCGAGCAGTACTTC.

The chain couples TRBV29-1 to TRBJ1-2; D is perhaps TRBD1 (6 bases). The CDR3 is 14 residues long. CDR1 is SQVTM, CDR2 ANQGSEA, per germline. V was clipped by 4 bases and J by 0 bases, with 12 bases between them. This chain's CDR3 is CSVGLWDTNYGYTF. CDR3 bases: TGCAGCGTTGGTCTTTGGGACACTAACTATGGCTACACCTTC.

This clone was detected once. The chain has TRBV25-1 and TRBJ2-2, with 7 bases aligning to TRBD1. CDR3 length: 13 residues. Germline CDR1 MGHDK, CDR2 SYGVNS. Trimming removed 3 bases from V and 6 bases from J; junction bases left unmatched: 1. The CDR3 bases are TGTGCCAGCAGTGACCAGGGGGCCGGGGAGCTGTTTTTT. It encodes CASSDQGAGELFF.

This rearrangement joins TRBV7-3 to TRBJ2-5, with 7 bases identical to TRBD2. Looked up from germline, CDR1 is SGHTA and CDR2 is FQGTGA. Trimming at V came to 4 bases and at J to 7 bases, leaving 9 bases not matched to a gene. The CDR3 is 14 residues long. CDR3 DNA sequence: TGTGCCAGCAGCTCAACTAGCGCACCCGGGACCCAGTACTTC. Amino acids: CASSSTSAPGTQYF.

The J gene is TRBJ2-7, the V gene TRBV27; 8 positions agree with TRBD1. The CDR3 spans 14 residues. After removal of 4 bases from V and 3 bases from J, the junction contained 5 bases not matched to a gene. Per germline, CDR1 MNHEY and CDR2 SMNVEV (reference sequence). As DNA, the CDR3 is TGTGCCAGCAGTTCGATAGACAGGGGCTACGAGCAGTACTTC. Protein sequence: CASSSIDRGYEQYF.

This sequence joins TRBV6-5 and TRBJ1-4, with a tentative D call TRBD1 (5 bases). The CDR3 has 15 amino acids. V was pared by 3 bases and J by 6 bases, with 14 bases between. CDR1 and CDR2 from the germline V gene are MNHEY and SVGAGI. The CDR3 is CASSYMGHQHEKLFF. DNA of the CDR3: TGTGCCAGCAGTTATATGGGGCATCAACATGAAAAACTGTTTTTT.

The chain recombines TRBV11-2 with TRBJ2-1, with TRBD2 identical over 11 bases. The junction had 1 base not matched to a gene; V was cut back by 3 bases and J by 15 bases. The CDR3 totals 11 residues. CDR1 SGHAT and CDR2 FQNNGV come from the germline V gene. CDR3 loop: CASSFSGRGFF. The CDR3 DNA reads TGTGCCAGCAGCTTTAGCGGGAGGGGGTTCTTC.

This chain connects TRBV18 to TRBJ1-1; the D is unclear. Looked up from germline, CDR1 is KGHSH and CDR2 is LQKENI. The V gene lost 3 bases and the J gene lost 0 bases, with 5 bases spanning the gap. There are 13 residues in the CDR3. The CDR3 spells CASSPLLNTEAFF. The CDR3 DNA sequence: TGTGCCAGCTCACCCCTTTTGAACACTGAAGCTTTCTTT.

The rearrangement joins TRBV19 to TRBJ1-6; no clear D. Germline-derived CDR1 and CDR2 are LNHDA and SQIVND (reference sequence). The germline V and J ends were trimmed by 5 bases and 9 bases, with 14 bases remaining between them. The CDR3 consists of 14 residues. CDR3 sequence: CASSSGRTFSPLHF. In nucleotides, the CDR3 is TGTGCCAGTAGTTCCGGGAGGACCTTTTCACCCCTCCACTTT.